This T cell receptor (beta chain) was found in a study of cytomegalovirus exposure and HLA in healthy donors. As for this clone: As yet, its antigen is unknown.

The PCR used 60 Vbeta and 13 Jbeta primers. Using immunoSEQ multiplex PCR, the repertoire was profiled, and TCRdb retains in-frame clones only, with some absent. This sample has fewer than 250,000 clones, with about 79% found just once. Points from the study as a whole: Productive status was seen about 90% or about 30% of the time for most TCR beta V segments in an earlier analysis.

The sample comprised PBMCs. This sequence was found in a male donor in good health and CMV-seronegative.

The CDR3 is CASSFASSYNEQFF. In nucleotides, the CDR3 is TGTGCCAGCAGTTTTGCGAGCTCCTACAATGAGCAGTTCTTC. The rearrangement uses TRBV28 and TRBJ2-1; D remains ambiguous. Germline CDR1 MDHEN, CDR2 SYDVKM. This CDR3 is built from 14 residues. Trimming removed 3 bases at V and 0 bases at J, with 6 bases between.